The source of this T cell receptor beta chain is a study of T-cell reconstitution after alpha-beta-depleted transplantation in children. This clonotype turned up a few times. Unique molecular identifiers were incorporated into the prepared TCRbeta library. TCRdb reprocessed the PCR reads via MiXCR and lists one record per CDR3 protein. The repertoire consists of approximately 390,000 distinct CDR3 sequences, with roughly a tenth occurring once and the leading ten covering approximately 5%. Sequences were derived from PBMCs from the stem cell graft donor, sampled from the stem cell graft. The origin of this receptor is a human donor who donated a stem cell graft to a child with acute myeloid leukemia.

The CDR3: CASSSRGAAAKNIQYF. Written as DNA, the CDR3 is TGTGCCAGCAGCTCACGGGGGGCTGCAGCCAAAAACATTCAGTACTTC. The J gene is TRBJ2-4, the V gene TRBV11-2; tentatively, D is TRBD2 (7 bases). CDR3 size: 16 residues. Trimming cost V 4 bases and J 0 bases, with 13 bases left between them. Germline assignment: CDR1 SGHAT and CDR2 FQNNGV.